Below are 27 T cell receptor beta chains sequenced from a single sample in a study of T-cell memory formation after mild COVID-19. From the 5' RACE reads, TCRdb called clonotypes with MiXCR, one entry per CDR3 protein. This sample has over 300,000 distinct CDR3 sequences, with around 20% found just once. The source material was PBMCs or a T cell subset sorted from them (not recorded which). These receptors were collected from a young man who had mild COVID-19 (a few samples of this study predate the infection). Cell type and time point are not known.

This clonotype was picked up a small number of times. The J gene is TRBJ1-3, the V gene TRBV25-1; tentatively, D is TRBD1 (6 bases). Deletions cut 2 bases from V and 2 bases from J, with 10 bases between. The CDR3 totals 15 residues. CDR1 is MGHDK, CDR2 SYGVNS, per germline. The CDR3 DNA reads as TGTGCCAGCAGTGAACAGGGGTACACTGGAAACACCATATATTTT. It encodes CASSEQGYTGNTIYF.

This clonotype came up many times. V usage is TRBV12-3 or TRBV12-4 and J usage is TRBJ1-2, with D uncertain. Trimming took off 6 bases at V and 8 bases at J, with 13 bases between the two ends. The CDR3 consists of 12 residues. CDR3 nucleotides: TGTGCCAGCAGCGAAGGACCTTACGGCTACACCTTC. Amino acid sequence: CASSEGPYGYTF.

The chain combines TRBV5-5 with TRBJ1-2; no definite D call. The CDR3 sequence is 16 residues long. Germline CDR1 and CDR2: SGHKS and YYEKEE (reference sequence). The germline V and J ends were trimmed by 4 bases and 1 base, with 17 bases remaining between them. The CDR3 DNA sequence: TGTGCCAGCAGCGGCCCCGGGAGGAGTCATAACTATGGCTACACCTTC. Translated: CASSGPGRSHNYGYTF.

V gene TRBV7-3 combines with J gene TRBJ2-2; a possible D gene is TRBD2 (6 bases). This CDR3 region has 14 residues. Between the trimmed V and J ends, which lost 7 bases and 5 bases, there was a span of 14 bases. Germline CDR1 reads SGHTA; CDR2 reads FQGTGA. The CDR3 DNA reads TGTGCCAGCACCCCGCGGGGTAGTACCGGGGAGCTGTTTTTT. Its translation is CASTPRGSTGELFF.

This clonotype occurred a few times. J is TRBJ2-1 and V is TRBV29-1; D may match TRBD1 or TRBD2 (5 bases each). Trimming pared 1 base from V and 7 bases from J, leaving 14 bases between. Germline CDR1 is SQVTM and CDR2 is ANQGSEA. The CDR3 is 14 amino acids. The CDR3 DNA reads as TGCAGCGTTGAAGTGGGGGTAGTTACGAATGAGCAGTTCTTC. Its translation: CSVEVGVVTNEQFF.

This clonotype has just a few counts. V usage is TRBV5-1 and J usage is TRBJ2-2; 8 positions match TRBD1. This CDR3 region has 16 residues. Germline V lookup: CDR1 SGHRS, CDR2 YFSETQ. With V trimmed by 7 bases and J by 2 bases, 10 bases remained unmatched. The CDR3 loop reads CASSGQVLGNTGELFF. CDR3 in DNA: TGCGCCAGCTCGGGACAGGTCCTTGGAAACACCGGGGAGCTGTTTTTT.

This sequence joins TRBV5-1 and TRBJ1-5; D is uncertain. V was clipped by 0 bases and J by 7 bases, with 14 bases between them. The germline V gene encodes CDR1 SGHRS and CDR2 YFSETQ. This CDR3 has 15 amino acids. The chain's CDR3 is CASSLAGGPGQPQHF. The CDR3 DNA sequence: TGCGCCAGCAGCTTGGCGGGCGGGCCCGGACAGCCCCAGCATTTT.

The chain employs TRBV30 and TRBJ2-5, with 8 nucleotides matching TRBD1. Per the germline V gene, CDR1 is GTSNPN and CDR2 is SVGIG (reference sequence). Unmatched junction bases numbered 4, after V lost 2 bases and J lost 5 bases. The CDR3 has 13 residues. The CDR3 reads CAWSPTGGETQYF. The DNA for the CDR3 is TGTGCCTGGAGTCCCACAGGGGGGGAGACCCAGTACTTC.

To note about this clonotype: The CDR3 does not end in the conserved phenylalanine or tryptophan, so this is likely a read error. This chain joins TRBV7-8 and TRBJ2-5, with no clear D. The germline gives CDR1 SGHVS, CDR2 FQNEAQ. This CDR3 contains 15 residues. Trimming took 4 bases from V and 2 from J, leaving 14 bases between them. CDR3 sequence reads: CASSSQRVPQETQYL. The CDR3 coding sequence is TGTGCCAGCAGCTCCCAGAGAGTCCCACAAGAGACCCAGTACTTA.

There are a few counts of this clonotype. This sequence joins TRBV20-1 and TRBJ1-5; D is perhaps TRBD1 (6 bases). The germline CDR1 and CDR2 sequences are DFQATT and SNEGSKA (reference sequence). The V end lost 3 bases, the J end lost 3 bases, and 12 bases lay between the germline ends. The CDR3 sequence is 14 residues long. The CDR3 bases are TGCAGTGCTAGTCCCGGACAGAACAATCAGCCCCAGCATTTT. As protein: CSASPGQNNQPQHF.

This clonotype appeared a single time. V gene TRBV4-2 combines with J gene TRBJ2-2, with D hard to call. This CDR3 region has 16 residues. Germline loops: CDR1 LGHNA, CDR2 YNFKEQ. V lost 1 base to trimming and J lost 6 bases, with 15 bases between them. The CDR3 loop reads CASSQVHSRFAGELFF. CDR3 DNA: TGTGCCAGCAGCCAAGTTCATAGTAGGTTCGCCGGGGAGCTGTTTTTT.

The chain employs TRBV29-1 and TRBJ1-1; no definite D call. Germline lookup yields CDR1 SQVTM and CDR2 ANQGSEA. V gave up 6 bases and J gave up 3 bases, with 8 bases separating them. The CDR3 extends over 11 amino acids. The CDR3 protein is CSVARDTEAFF. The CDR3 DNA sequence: TGCAGCGTAGCCCGGGACACTGAAGCTTTCTTT.

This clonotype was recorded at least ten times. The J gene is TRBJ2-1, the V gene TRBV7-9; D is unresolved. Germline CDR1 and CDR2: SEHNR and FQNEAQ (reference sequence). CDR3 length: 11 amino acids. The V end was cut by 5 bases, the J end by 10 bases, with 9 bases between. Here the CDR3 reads CASSLRGEQFF. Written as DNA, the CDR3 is TGTGCCAGCAGCCTACGTGGGGAGCAGTTCTTC.

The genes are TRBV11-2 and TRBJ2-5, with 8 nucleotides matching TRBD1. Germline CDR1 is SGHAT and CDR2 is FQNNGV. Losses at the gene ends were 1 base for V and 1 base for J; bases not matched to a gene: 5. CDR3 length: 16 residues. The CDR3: CASSLGNRGFQETQYF. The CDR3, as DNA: TGTGCCAGCAGCTTAGGGAACAGGGGGTTCCAAGAGACCCAGTACTTC.

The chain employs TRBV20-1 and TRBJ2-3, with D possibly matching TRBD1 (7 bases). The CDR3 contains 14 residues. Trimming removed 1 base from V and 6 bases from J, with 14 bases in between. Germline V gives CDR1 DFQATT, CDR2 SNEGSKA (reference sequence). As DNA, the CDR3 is TGCAGTGCTAGAGGCGGGACAGAACGGGATACGCAGTATTTT. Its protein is CSARGGTERDTQYF.

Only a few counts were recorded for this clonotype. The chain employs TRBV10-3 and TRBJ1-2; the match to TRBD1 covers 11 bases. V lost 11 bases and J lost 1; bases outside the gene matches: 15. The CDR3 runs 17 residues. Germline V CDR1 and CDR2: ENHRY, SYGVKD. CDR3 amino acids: CASTPGQGVIGNYGYTF. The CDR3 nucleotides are TGTGCCTCTACGCCGGGACAGGGGGTTATCGGTAACTATGGCTACACCTTC.

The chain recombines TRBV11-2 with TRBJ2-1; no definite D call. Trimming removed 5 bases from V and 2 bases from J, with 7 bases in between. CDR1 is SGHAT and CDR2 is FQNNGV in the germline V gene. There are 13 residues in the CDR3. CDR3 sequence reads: CASSPNTYNEQFF. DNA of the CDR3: TGTGCCAGCAGCCCCAACACCTACAATGAGCAGTTCTTC. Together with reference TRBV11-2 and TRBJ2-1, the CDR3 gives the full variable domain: EAGVAQSPRYKIIEKRQSVAFWCNPISGHATLYWYQQILGQGPKLLIQFQNNGVVDDSQLPKDRFSAERLKGVDSTLKIQPAKLEDSAVYLCASSPNTYNEQFFGPGTRLTVL.

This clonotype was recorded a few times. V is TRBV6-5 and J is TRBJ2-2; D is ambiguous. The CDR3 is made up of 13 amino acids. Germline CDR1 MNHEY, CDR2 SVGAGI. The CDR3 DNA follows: TGTGCGAAGTCCTGGACCAACACCGGGGAGCTGTTTTTT. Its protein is CAKSWTNTGELFF.

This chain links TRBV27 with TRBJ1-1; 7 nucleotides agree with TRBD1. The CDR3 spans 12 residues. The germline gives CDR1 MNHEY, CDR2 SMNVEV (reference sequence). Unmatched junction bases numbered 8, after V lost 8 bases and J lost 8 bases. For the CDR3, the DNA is TGTGCCAGCTCCCTACAGGGGTCCGAAGCTTTCTTT. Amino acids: CASSLQGSEAFF.

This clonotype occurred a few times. The CDR3 sequence: CATSDSEETQYF. CDR3 coding DNA: TGTGCCACCAGTGATTCGGAGGAGACCCAGTACTTC. This chain connects TRBV24-1 to TRBJ2-5; D unresolved. Trimming stripped 2 bases from V and 5 bases from J, with 5 bases between. The CDR3 covers 12 residues. Germline V CDR1 and CDR2: KGHDR, SFDVKD.

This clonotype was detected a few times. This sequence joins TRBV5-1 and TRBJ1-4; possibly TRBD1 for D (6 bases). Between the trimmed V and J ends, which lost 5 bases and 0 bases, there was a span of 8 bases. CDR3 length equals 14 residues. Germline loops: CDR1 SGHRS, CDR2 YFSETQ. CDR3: CASRRTATNEKLFF. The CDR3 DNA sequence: TGCGCCAGCAGGAGGACAGCAACTAATGAAAAACTGTTTTTT.

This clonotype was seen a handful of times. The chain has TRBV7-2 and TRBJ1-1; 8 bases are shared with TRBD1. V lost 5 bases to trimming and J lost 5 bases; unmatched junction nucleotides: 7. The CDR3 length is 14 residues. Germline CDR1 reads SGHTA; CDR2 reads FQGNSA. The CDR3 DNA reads TGTGCCAGCAGCCTTCAGGGGGCTGGTACTGAAGCTTTCTTT. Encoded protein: CASSLQGAGTEAFF. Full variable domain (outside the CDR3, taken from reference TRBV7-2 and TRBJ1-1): GAGVSQSPSNKVTEKGKDVELRCDPISGHTALYWYRQSLGQGLEFLIYFQGNSAPDKSGLPSDRFSAERTGGSVSTLTIQRTQQEDSAVYLCASSLQGAGTEAFFGQGTRLTVV.

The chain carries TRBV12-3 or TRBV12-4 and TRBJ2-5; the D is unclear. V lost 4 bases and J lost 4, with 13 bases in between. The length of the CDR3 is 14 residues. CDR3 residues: CASSSPPEVETQYF. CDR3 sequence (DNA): TGTGCCAGCAGTTCTCCCCCTGAGGTAGAGACCCAGTACTTC.

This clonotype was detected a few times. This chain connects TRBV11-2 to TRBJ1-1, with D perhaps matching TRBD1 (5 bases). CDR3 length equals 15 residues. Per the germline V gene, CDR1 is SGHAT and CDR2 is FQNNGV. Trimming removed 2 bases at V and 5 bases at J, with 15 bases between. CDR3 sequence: CASSLYEGPGTEAFF. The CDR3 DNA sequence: TGTGCCAGCAGCTTATATGAGGGGCCGGGGACTGAAGCTTTCTTT.

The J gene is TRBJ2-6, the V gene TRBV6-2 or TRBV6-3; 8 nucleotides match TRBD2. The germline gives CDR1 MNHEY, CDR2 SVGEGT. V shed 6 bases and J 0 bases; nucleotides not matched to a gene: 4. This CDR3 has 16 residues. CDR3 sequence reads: CASSGGGHSGANVLTF. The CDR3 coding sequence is TGTGCCAGCAGCGGGGGGGGGCACTCTGGGGCCAACGTCCTGACTTTC.

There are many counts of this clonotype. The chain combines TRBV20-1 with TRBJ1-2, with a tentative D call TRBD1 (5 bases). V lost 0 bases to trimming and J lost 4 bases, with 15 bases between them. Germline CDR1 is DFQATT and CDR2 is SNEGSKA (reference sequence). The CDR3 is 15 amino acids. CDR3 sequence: CSARDWGGDLYGYTF. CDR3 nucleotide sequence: TGCAGTGCTAGAGATTGGGGCGGAGACCTCTATGGCTACACCTTC.

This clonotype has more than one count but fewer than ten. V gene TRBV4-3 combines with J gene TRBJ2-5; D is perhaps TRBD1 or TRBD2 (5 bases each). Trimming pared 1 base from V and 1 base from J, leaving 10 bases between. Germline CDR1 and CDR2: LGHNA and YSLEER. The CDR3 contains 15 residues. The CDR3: CASSQGGSFQETQYF. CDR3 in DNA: TGCGCCAGCAGCCAAGGGGGGTCCTTCCAAGAGACCCAGTACTTC.